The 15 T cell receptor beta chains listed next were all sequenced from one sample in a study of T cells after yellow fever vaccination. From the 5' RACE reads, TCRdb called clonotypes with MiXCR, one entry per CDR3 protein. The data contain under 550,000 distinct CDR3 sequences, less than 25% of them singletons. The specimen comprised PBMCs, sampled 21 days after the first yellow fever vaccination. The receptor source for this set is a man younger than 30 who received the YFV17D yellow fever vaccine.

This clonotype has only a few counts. CDR3 region: CASSQELARGAGYTF. DNA for the CDR3: TGCGCCAGCAGCCAAGAGTTGGCCAGGGGGGCTGGCTACACCTTC. This sequence joins TRBV4-3 and TRBJ1-2; 7 nucleotides agree with TRBD1. Trimming at V came to 0 bases and at J to 7 bases, leaving 8 bases not matched to a gene. This CDR3 region has 15 residues. The germline V gene has CDR1 LGHNA and CDR2 YSLEER.

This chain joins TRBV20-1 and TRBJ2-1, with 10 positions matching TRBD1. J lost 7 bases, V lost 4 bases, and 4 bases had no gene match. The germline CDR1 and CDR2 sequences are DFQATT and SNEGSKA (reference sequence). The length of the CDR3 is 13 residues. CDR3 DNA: TGCAGTGCTAAGGGACAGGGGTCGAATGAGCAGTTCTTC. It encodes CSAKGQGSNEQFF.

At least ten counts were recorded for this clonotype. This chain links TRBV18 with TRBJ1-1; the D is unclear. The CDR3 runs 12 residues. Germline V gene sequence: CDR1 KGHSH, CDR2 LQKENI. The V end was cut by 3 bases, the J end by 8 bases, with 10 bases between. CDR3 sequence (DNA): TGTGCCAGCTCACCGCCGAGTAGGGAAGCTTTCTTT. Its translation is CASSPPSREAFF. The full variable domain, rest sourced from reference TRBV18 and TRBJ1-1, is NAGVMQNPRHLVRRRGQEARLRCSPMKGHSHVYWYRQLPEEGLKFMVYLQKENIIDESGMPKERFSAEFPKEGPSILRIQQVVRGDSAAYFCASSPPSREAFFGQGTRLTVV.

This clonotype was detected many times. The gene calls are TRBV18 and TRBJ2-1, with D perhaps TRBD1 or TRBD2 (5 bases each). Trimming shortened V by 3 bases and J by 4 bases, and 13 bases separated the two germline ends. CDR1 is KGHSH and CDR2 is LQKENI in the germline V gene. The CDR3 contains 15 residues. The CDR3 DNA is TGTGCCAGCTCACCCGGGACCGAGGCATACAATGAGCAGTTCTTC. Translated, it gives CASSPGTEAYNEQFF.

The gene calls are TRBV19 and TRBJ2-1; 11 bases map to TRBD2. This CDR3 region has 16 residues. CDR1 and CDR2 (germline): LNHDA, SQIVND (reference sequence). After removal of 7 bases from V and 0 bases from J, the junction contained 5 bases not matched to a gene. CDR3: CASNLAGGPSYNEQFF. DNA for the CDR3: TGTGCCAGTAACCTAGCGGGGGGTCCCTCCTACAATGAGCAGTTCTTC.

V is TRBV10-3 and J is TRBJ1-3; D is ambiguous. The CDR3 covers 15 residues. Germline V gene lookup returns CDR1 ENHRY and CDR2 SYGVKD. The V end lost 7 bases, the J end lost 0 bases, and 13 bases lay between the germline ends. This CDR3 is CAINAGGFSGNTIYF. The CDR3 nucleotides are TGTGCCATCAATGCCGGAGGGTTCTCTGGAAACACCATATATTTT.

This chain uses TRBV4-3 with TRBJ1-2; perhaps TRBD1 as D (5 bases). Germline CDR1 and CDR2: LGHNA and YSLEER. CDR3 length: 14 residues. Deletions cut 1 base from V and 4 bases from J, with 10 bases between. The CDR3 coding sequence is TGCGCCAGCAGCCAAGGCAGACAGCTCTATGGCTACACCTTC. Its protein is CASSQGRQLYGYTF.

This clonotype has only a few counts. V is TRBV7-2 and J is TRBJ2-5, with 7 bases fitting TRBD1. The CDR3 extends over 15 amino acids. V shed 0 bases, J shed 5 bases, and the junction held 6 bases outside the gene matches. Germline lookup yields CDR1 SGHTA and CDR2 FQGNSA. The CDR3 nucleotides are TGTGCCAGCAGCTTAGCGACAGGGAAGGGGGAGACCCAGTACTTC. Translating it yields CASSLATGKGETQYF.

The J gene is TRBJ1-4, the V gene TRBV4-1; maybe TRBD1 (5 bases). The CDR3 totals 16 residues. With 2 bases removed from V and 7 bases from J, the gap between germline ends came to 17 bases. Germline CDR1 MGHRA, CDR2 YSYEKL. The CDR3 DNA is TGCGCCAGCAGCCAATATGGGCAGGGCCGAGGTGAAAAACTGTTTTTT. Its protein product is CASSQYGQGRGEKLFF.

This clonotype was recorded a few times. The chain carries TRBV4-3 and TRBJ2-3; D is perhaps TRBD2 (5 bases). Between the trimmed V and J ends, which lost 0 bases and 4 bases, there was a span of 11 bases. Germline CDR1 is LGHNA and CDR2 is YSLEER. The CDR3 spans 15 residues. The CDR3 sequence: CASSQDTWGADTQYF. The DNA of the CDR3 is TGCGCCAGCAGCCAAGACACTTGGGGAGCAGATACGCAGTATTTT.

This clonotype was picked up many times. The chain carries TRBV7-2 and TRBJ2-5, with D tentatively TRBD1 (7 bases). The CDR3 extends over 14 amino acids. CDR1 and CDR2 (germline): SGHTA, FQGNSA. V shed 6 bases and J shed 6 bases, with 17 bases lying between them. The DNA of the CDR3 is TGTGCCAGCAGGAACGACAGGGCGGGGAAGACCCAGTACTTC. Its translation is CASRNDRAGKTQYF.

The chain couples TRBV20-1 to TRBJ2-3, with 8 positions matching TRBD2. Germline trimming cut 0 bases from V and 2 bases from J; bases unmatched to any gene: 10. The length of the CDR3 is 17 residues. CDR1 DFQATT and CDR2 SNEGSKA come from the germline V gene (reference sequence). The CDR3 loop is CSARDQTIGGATDTQYF. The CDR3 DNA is TGCAGTGCTAGAGATCAGACTATCGGGGGGGCCACAGATACGCAGTATTTT.

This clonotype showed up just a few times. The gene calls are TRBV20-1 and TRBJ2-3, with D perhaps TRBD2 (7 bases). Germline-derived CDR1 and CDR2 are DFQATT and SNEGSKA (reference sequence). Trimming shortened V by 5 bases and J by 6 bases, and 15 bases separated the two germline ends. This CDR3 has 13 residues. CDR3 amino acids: CSALRGGGDTQYF. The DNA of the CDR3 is TGCAGTGCTTTGAGGGGGGGCGGTGATACGCAGTATTTT.

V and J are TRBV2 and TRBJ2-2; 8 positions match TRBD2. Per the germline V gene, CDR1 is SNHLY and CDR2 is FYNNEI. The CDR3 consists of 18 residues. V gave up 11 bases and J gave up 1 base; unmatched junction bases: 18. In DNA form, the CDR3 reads TGTGCCTTCAGCCTACCCCGGGGGGGCCGAGTGAACACCGGGGAGCTGTTTTTT. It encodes CAFSLPRGGRVNTGELFF. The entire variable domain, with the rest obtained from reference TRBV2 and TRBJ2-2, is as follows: EPEVTQTPSHQVTQMGQEVILRCVPISNHLYFYWYRQILGQKVEFLVSFYNNEISEKSEIFDDQFSVERPDGSNFTLKIRSTKLEDSAMYFCAFSLPRGGRVNTGELFFGEGSRLTVL.

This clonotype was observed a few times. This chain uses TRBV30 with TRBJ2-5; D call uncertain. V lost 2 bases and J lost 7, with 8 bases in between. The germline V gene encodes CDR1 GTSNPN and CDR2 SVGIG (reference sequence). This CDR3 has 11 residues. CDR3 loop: CAWSPSRTQYF. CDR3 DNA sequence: TGTGCCTGGAGTCCGTCGAGGACCCAGTACTTC.